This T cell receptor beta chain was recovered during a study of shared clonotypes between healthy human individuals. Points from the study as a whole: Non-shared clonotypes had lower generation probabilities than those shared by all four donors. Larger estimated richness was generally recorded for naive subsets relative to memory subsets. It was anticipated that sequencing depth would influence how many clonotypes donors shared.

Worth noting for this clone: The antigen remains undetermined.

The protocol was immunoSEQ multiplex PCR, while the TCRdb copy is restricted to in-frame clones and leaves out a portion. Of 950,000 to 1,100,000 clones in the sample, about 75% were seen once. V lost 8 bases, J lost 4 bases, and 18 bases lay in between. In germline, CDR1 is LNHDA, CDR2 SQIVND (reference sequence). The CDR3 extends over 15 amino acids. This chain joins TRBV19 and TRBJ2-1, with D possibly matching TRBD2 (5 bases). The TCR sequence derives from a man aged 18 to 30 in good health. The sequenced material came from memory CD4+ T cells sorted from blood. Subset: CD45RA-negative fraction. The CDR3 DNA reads TGTGCCAGTCTTCGACCGGGCGGGTCGTACAATGAGCAGTTCTTC. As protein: CASLRPGGSYNEQFF.